This entry concerns a single T cell receptor beta chain. This entry is derived from a study of T cell changes during pregnancy in multiple sclerosis. The trim removed 0 bases at V and 4 bases at J, leaving 8 bases unmatched. This CDR3 comprises 17 residues. Germline V gene lookup returns CDR1 MGHRA and CDR2 YSYEKL. Sequenced by immunoSEQ multiplex PCR; TCRdb stores in-frame clones only, minus some. The table has about 51,000 clones, approximately 92% seen once. The material sequenced was CD4+ T cells from peripheral blood mononuclear cells, taken in the third trimester of pregnancy. This sequence was found in a female donor with multiple sclerosis, enrolled in a pregnancy study. This chain uses TRBV4-1 with TRBJ2-3; 9 bases map to TRBD2. In DNA, the CDR3 is TGCGCCAGCAGCCAAGATCTGGCGGGAGGGCCAGCAGATACGCAGTATTTT. Its protein product is CASSQDLAGGPADTQYF.